This entry describes one TCR beta chain. The antigen is undetermined. Trimming stripped 1 base from V and 0 bases from J, with 3 bases between. The germline CDR1 and CDR2 sequences are MDHEN and SYDVKM. The CDR3 loop spans 14 amino acids. The data were obtained in a study of cytomegalovirus exposure and HLA in healthy donors. With 60 Vbeta and 13 Jbeta primers, the PCR was carried out. Using immunoSEQ multiplex PCR, the repertoire was profiled, and TCRdb retains in-frame clones only, with some absent. The table has about 180,000 clones, 79% seen once. Study-level findings and limits: There was a cluster of highly shared sequence variants that was likely a sequencing artifact. TCR beta sequences reportedly predicted the HLA-A and HLA-B alleles of most subjects accurately. The majority of CMV-associated TCR beta chains were reported as apparently HLA-restricted in a later analysis.

Sequencing was performed on PBMCs. This chain uses TRBV28 with TRBJ2-2; D is ambiguous. The origin of this receptor is a woman aged 40 to 55 in good health and CMV-seronegative. The CDR3 nucleotides read TGTGCCAGCAGTTTATCAGCGAACACCGGGGAGCTGTTTTTT. Its protein product is CASSLSANTGELFF.